The TCR beta chain described here comes from a study of graft-versus-host responses after intestinal transplantation. Looking at the study overall: Each recipient received anti-thymocyte globulin induction, then tacrolimus and steroids for 3 to 4 years. Regarding the study as a whole: Analysis identified GvH clones in recipient marrow, with some appearing first in ileum or blood. The study found high graft-versus-host to host-versus-graft clonal ratios in allografts of patients with graft-donor T cell macrochimerism.

Graft tissue was processed to release intraepithelial and lamina propria lymphocytes. Libraries were prepared by immunoSEQ multiplex PCR; TCRdb keeps only in-frame clonotypes and omits some of them. The profile shows approximately 10,000 clones, 70% to 90% of them singletons. Trimming removed 0 bases at V and 4 bases at J, with 10 bases between. CDR3 length: 15 amino acids. Per germline, CDR1 SGHNT and CDR2 YENEEA. Worth noting for this clone: The antigen remains undetermined.

The V and J genes are TRBV11-3 and TRBJ2-1; a weak D match, TRBD2 (5 bases). The input for sequencing was ileum tissue, taken 729 days after intestinal transplantation. This TCR came from a human patient who received an intestinal transplant, so some T cells may come from the graft donor. CDR3 amino acids: CASSLDSGVYNEQFF. DNA for the CDR3: TGTGCCAGCAGCTTAGATTCCGGGGTTTACAATGAGCAGTTCTTC.